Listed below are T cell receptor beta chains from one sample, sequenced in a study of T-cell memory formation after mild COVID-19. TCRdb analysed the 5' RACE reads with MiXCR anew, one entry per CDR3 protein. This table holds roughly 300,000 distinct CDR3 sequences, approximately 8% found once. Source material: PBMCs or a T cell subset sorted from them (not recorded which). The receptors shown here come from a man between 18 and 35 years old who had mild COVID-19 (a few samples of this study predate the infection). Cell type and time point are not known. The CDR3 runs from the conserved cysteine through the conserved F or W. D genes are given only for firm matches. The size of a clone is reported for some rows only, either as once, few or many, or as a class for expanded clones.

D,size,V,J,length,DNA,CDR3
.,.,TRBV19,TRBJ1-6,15,TGTGCCAGTAGTATAGGCCGCTTGGAGAATTCACCCCTCCACTTT,CASSIGRLENSPLHF
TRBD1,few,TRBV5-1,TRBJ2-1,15,TGCGCCAGCAGCTCCCCGGGACAGGGAGGCAATGAGCAGTTCTTC,CASSSPGQGGNEQFF
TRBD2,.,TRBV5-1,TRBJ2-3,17,TGCGCCAGCAGCTACAGTAGCAGCGGGGGGGCCGGAGATACGCAGTATTTT,CASSYSSSGGAGDTQYF
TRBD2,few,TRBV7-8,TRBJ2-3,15,TGTGCCAGCAGCTTAGGGACTAGGTTCGCAGATACGCAGTATTTT,CASSLGTRFADTQYF
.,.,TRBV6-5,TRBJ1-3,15,TGTGCCAGCAGCCAGTCGATTAACTCTGGAAACACCATATATTTT,CASSQSINSGNTIYF
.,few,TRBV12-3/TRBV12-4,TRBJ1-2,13,TGTGCCAGCAGTTCAGGCTACAGGGTCGGCTACACCTTC,CASSSGYRVGYTF
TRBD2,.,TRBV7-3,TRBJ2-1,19,TGTGCCAGCAGCTCTGAGGTGCGGGGGGGCTCGAGCTCCTACAATGAGCAGTTCTTC,CASSSEVRGGSSSYNEQFF
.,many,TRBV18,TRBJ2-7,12,TGTGCCAGCTCACCAGGGCGCTACGAGCAGTACTTC,CASSPGRYEQYF
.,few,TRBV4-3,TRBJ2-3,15,TGCGCCAGCAGCCAAGATCGGATTGGCGCAGATACGCAGTATTTT,CASSQDRIGADTQYF
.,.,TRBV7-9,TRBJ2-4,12,TGTGCCAGCATGCCGGAAGGGAACATTCAGTACTTC,CASMPEGNIQYF
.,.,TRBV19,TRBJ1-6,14,TGTGCCAGTAGTACCCTTACAGGGAATTCACCCCTCCACTTT,CASSTLTGNSPLHF
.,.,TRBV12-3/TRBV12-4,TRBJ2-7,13,TGTGCCAGCAGTTTCCCAGGGGGGTACGAGCAGTACTTC,CASSFPGGYEQYF
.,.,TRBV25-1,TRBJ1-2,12,TGTGCCAGCAGTGCCGGGGGCCATGGCTACACCTTC,CASSAGGHGYTF
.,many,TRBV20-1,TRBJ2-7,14,TGCAGTGCTAGAGTCCGGGCCCTCGGGTACGAGCAGTACTTC,CSARVRALGYEQYF
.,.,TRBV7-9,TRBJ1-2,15,TGTGCCAGCAGAGAAAAAGGGGGGGCAAGCTATGGCTACACCTTC,CASREKGGASYGYTF
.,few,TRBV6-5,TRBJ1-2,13,TGTGCCAGCAGTTACGGGGCGCCCTATGGCTACACCTTC,CASSYGAPYGYTF
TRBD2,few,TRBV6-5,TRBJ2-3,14,TGTGCCAGCAGGGCGGGGGTTAGCACAGATACGCAGTATTTT,CASRAGVSTDTQYF
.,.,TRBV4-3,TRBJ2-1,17,TGCGCCAGCAGCCAAGACGCCGGGACTCTCCACTACAATGAGCAGTTCTTC,CASSQDAGTLHYNEQFF
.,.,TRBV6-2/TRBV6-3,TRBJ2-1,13,TGTGCCAGCAGACTGACAGGTAACAATGAGCAGTTCTTC,CASRLTGNNEQFF
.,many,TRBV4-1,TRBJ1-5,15,TGCGCCAGCAGCCAAGATCCAGGAGGATATCAGCCCCAGCATTTT,CASSQDPGGYQPQHF
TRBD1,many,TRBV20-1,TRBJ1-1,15,TGCAGTGCTAGCGGGGGGGGACAGATGAACACTGAAGCTTTCTTT,CSASGGGQMNTEAFF
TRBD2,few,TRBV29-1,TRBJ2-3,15,TGCAGCGTTGAAGTTGGGCGGGGGGGGACAGATACGCAGTATTTT,CSVEVGRGGTDTQYF
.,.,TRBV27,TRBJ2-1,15,TGTGCCAGCAGTTCTTCTCGGACAGCATACAATGAGCAGTTCTTC,CASSSSRTAYNEQFF
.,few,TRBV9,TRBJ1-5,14,TGTGCCAGCAGCGTAAGGGGGGACAATCAGCCCCAGCATTTT,CASSVRGDNQPQHF
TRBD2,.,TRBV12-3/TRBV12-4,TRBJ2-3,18,TGTGCCAGCAGCCGGAAAAGAGGACTAGCTTCAACTTCAGATACGCAGTATTTT,CASSRKRGLASTSDTQYF
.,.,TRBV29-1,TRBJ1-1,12,TGCAGCGGATCCAGGGTGAACACTGAAGCTTTCTTT,CSGSRVNTEAFF
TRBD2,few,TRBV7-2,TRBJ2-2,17,TGTGCCAGCAGCTTAGTGTCGACTAGCGGGAAAACCGGGGAGCTGTTTTTT,CASSLVSTSGKTGELFF
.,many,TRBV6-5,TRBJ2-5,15,TGTGCCAGCAGGCCATTGGGGGCCCAACAAGAGACCCAGTACTTC,CASRPLGAQQETQYF
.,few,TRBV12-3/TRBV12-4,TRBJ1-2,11,TGTGCCAGCACCAAGTCCGTCGGCTACACCTTC,CASTKSVGYTF
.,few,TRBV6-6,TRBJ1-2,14,TGTGCCAGCAGCCAACAGGGAGGTAGCTATGGCTACACCTTC,CASSQQGGSYGYTF
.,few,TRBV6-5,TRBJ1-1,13,TGTGCAACCACGGGACGGTGGGACACTGAAGCTTTCTTT,CATTGRWDTEAFF
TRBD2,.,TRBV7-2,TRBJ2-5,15,TGTGCCAGCAGAGTGGCGGGGGGGTCATTGCAGACCCAGTACTTC,CASRVAGGSLQTQYF
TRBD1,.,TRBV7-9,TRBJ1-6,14,TGTGCCAGCAGCTATCGACAGGGGGAATCACCCCTCCACTTT,CASSYRQGESPLHF
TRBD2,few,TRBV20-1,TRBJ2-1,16,TGCAGTGCTAGAGCCATGACTAGCGGGGGTTTTCATGAGCAGTTCTTC,CSARAMTSGGFHEQFF
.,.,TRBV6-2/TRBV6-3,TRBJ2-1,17,TGTGCCAGCAGGTCGACAGGGAGGAGGGGGGGGAGTAATGAGCAGTTCTTC,CASRSTGRRGGSNEQFF
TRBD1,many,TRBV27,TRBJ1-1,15,TGTGCCAGCAGTTTTGAGGGACAGGGTCACACTGAAGCTTTCTTT,CASSFEGQGHTEAFF
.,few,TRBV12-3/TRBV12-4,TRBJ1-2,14,TGTGCCAGCAGTTTTGCGGGCCCCAGTGGAGGCTACACCTTC,CASSFAGPSGGYTF
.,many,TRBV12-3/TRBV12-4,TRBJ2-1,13,TGTGCCAGCAGGTTACAAGGAGCGAATGAGCAGTTCTTC,CASRLQGANEQFF
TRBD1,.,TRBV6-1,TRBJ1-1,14,TGTGCCAGCAGTGAAGTACCGGGACAGGGCAAACTCTTCTTT,CASSEVPGQGKLFF
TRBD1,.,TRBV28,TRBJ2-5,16,TGTGCCAGCAGTCCCACAGGGGGCCTGGGCTCTGAGACCCAGTACTTC,CASSPTGGLGSETQYF
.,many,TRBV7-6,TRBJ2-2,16,TGTGCCAGCAGCACAGACACCAAGGCGAACACCGGGGAGCTGTTTTTT,CASSTDTKANTGELFF
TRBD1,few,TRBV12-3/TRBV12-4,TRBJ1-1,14,TGTGCCAGCAGCTCCGGGACAGGACTGATTGAAGCTTTCTTT,CASSSGTGLIEAFF
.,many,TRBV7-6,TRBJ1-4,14,TGTGCCAGCAGTAGGTCTGCAACTAATGAAAAACTGTTTTTT,CASSRSATNEKLFF
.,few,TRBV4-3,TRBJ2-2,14,TGCGCCAGTTCGAGGCGGGACGGCACCGGGGAGCTGTTTTTT,CASSRRDGTGELFF
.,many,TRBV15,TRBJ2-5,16,TGTGCCACCAGCAGAGATTGGGCCAGGGTCCAAGAGACCCAGTACTTC,CATSRDWARVQETQYF
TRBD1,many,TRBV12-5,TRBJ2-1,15,TGTGCTAGTGGTTTGCCGGACAGGCCAAACAATGAGCAGTTCTTC,CASGLPDRPNNEQFF
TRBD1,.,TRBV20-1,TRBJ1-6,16,TGCAGTGCCGTGCCCAAAGGACAGGCCTATAATTCACCCCTCCACTTT,CSAVPKGQAYNSPLHF
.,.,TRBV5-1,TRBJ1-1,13,TGCGCCAGCAGCTTGTTCGATAGCACTGAAGCTTTCTTT,CASSLFDSTEAFF
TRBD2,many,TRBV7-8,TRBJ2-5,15,TGTGCCAGCAGCTCCCTAGCGGGGGAAGTTAAGACCCAGTACTTC,CASSSLAGEVKTQYF
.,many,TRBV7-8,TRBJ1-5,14,TGTGCCAGCAGCTTAGAGCAGGGAGGGCAGCCCCAGCATTTT,CASSLEQGGQPQHF
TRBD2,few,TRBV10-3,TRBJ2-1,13,TGTGCCATCAATCTAGCGGGGGGGGATGAGCAGTTCTTC,CAINLAGGDEQFF
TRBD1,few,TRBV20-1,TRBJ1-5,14,TGCAGTGCTTTACCGGGACAGGGTGCCAGGCCCCAGCATTTT,CSALPGQGARPQHF
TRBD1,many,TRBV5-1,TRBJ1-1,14,TGCGCCAGCAGCTTGGGGGACAGTCGCCGTGAAGCTTTCTTT,CASSLGDSRREAFF
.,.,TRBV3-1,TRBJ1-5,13,TGTGCCAGCAGCAAAGATCTGAATCAGCCCCAGCATTTT,CASSKDLNQPQHF
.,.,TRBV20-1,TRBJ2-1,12,TGCAGTGCTACTTCAAAGGGGAATGAGCAGTTCTTC,CSATSKGNEQFF
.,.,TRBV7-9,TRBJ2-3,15,TGTGCCAGCAGCTCCCCCACCGGAATGGGAGATACGCAGTATTTT,CASSSPTGMGDTQYF
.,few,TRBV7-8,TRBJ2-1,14,TGTGCCAGCAGCTTAGCCTCGGCCTACAATGAGCAGTTCTTC,CASSLASAYNEQFF